The rows below give T cell receptor beta chains drawn from one sample of a study of T cell responses to AZD1222 COVID-19 vaccine. Clones were read by immunoSEQ multiplex PCR, and TCRdb kept only the in-frame ones, dropping some. The sample lists more than 150,000 clones, about nine tenths seen once, with under 3.5% in the top ten. The source material was peripheral blood, sampled on day 0 of MenACWY control vaccination. These receptors were collected from an adult in good health. Each CDR3 is given with its conserved first and last residue. The D gene is left open where the match is weak. Rows may omit the clone size; those that give it use once, few, many or a size class.

>.|.|TRBJ1-5|15|TRBV5-6
CASSLGYPSNQPQHF
TGTGCCAGCAGCTTGGGTTACCCCAGCAATCAGCCCCAGCATTTT
>.|.|TRBJ1-4|15|TRBV5-1
CASSSTGLYNEKLFF
TGCGCCAGCAGCTCCACAGGGTTATATAATGAAAAACTGTTTTTT
>.|.|TRBJ2-5|14|TRBV7-2
CASSLRSVQETQYF
TGTGCCAGCAGCTTAAGATCAGTTCAAGAGACCCAGTACTTC
>.|.|TRBJ2-2|15|TRBV15
CATRVGSVGTGELFF
TGTGCCACTAGAGTAGGGTCCGTAGGCACCGGGGAGCTGTTTTTT
>few|.|TRBJ1-2|11|TRBV6-5
CASSPGDGYTF
TGTGCCAGCAGTCCAGGGGATGGCTACACCTTC
>few|.|TRBJ1-6|16|TRBV28
CASRTYRQGGHSPLHF
TGTGCCAGCAGAACCTACCGGCAGGGCGGTCATTCACCCCTCCACTTT
>.|TRBD2|TRBJ2-1|18|TRBV7-9
CASSFGLAGGPGYNEQFF
TGTGCCAGCAGCTTTGGACTAGCGGGGGGGCCCGGGTACAATGAGCAGTTCTTC
>once|.|TRBJ2-6|19|TRBV2
CASSEAGDRFDSGANVLTF
TGTGCCAGCAGTGAAGCCGGGGATAGGTTCGATTCTGGGGCCAACGTCCTGACTTTC
>.|TRBD1|TRBJ1-1|11|TRBV29-1
CSVPDRGEAFF
TGCAGCGTCCCGGACAGGGGTGAAGCTTTCTTT
>.|TRBD1|TRBJ1-4|16|TRBV28
CASSLYGQGLYEKLFF
TGTGCCAGCAGTTTATATGGACAGGGGCTCTATGAAAAACTGTTTTTT
>.|.|TRBJ1-1|16|TRBV5-8
CASSLGSGQMNTEAFF
TGTGCCAGCAGCTTGGGGTCGGGTCAAATGAACACTGAAGCTTTCTTT
>.|TRBD2|TRBJ2-1|12|TRBV30
CAWTSGINEQFF
TGTGCCTGGACTAGCGGGATTAATGAGCAGTTCTTC
>.|TRBD2|TRBJ2-2|15|TRBV28
CASSTSGGYTGELFF
TGTGCCAGCAGTACTAGCGGGGGATACACCGGGGAGCTGTTTTTT
>.|.|TRBJ2-7|15|TRBV4-1
CASSQFLTGPYEQYF
TGCGCCAGCAGCCAGTTTCTGACAGGTCCCTACGAGCAGTACTTC
>.|.|TRBJ1-3|14|TRBV10-3
CAIKSLGSGNTIYF
TGTGCCATCAAATCCTTAGGCTCTGGAAACACCATATATTTT
>once|TRBD1|TRBJ2-3|15|TRBV27
CASRETQGITDTQYF
TGTGCCAGCAGAGAGACACAGGGGATTACAGATACGCAGTATTTT
>.|TRBD2|TRBJ2-1|17|TRBV4-2
CASSQPRVGGGHNEQFF
TGTGCCAGCAGCCAACCCAGGGTTGGGGGGGGTCACAATGAGCAGTTCTTC
>.|.|TRBJ2-7|13|TRBV7-3
CASSRDGAYEQYF
TGTGCCAGCAGCCGGGACGGAGCCTACGAGCAGTACTTC
>.|.|TRBJ1-5|16|TRBV4-2
CASSQIQGQGNQPQHF
TGTGCCAGCAGCCAAATTCAGGGGCAGGGGAACCAGCCCCAGCATTTT
>.|TRBD1|TRBJ1-3|18|TRBV24-1
CATSDKKTGGETGNTIYF
TGTGCCACCAGTGACAAAAAGACAGGGGGGGAAACTGGAAACACCATATATTTT
>.|TRBD2|TRBJ2-3|17|TRBV7-2
CASSLQAGPGSTDTQYF
TGTGCCAGCAGCTTACAAGCGGGGCCCGGGAGCACAGATACGCAGTATTTT
>.|.|TRBJ1-2|15|TRBV5-3
CARSLYPGPNAGYTF
TGTGCCAGAAGCTTGTATCCGGGACCAAATGCAGGCTACACCTTC
>.|TRBD1|TRBJ2-1|16|TRBV6-2/TRBV6-3
CASSYSWTGGIYEQFF
TGTGCCAGCAGTTACTCGTGGACAGGGGGGATCTATGAGCAGTTCTTC
>.|TRBD1|TRBJ1-5|13|TRBV7-2
CASSLASRDSFHF
TGTGCCAGCAGCCTAGCCTCCCGGGACAGCTTCCATTTT
>.|TRBD2|TRBJ2-3|14|TRBV18
CASSPLGLEDTQYF
TGTGCCAGCTCACCACTGGGACTAGAGGATACGCAGTATTTT
>.|TRBD2|TRBJ2-3|16|TRBV6-7
CASTKPGTSGIDTQYF
TGTGCCAGCACAAAGCCCGGGACTAGCGGGATTGATACGCAGTATTTT
>.|.|TRBJ2-1|18|TRBV28
CASSFTYPRDNSYNEQFF
TGTGCCAGCAGTTTCACCTACCCCAGGGACAACTCCTACAATGAGCAGTTCTTC
>.|.|TRBJ2-1|15|TRBV19
CASSIEGSSYNEQFF
TGTGCCAGTAGTATTGAGGGCAGCTCCTACAATGAGCAGTTCTTC
>.|TRBD1|TRBJ1-4|15|TRBV9
CASSVGTGANEKLFF
TGTGCCAGCAGCGTAGGGACAGGGGCTAATGAAAAACTGTTTTTT
>.|TRBD1|TRBJ2-7|13|TRBV27
CASSWTGSYEQYF
TGTGCCAGCAGTTGGACAGGGAGTTACGAGCAGTACTTC
>.|TRBD2|TRBJ2-5|15|TRBV4-2
CASSLLAGGAETQYF
TGTGCCAGCAGCCTACTAGCGGGGGGGGCAGAGACCCAGTACTTC